This T cell receptor beta chain was obtained from a study of blood T cell repertoires in COVID-19. Study summary: Researchers got acute and convalescent COVID-19 samples from the United States, Italy and Spain. In each case, the material was cDNA or gDNA derived from T cells, B-cell-depleted T cells, or PBMCs.

Seattle patients were enrolled while actively infected and followed longitudinally. In the source study's methods: Nucleated cell counts were estimated from reference gene primer amplification. Sequencing used immunoSEQ multiplex PCR; TCRdb keeps in-frame clones, though not all of them. D and trimming were read from the DNA, whereas the V and J calls and clone size are those reported in that table. The sample has about 220,000 clones, 80% to 85% seen once. There are 13 residues in the CDR3. Trimming removed 0 bases from V and 10 bases from J, with 12 bases in between. The germline V gene has CDR1 SNHLY and CDR2 FYNNEI.

The chain uses TRBV2 and TRBJ1-1; D possibly corresponds to TRBD1 (5 bases). The sequence came from an older woman with COVID-19, enrolled during active disease. Input material: peripheral blood. CDR3 bases: TGTGCCAGCAGTGAAGCGCGGGGGAGGAGAGCTTTCTTT. Amino acids: CASSEARGRRAFF.